The 21 T cell receptor beta chains presented below share a single source sample, sequenced in a study of PD-L1 blockade in urothelial cancer (dated by TCRdb to 2016 to 2017). The time point label on this specimen signifies: peripheral blood 6 weeks after treatment start. Library preparation was by the immunoSEQ multiplex PCR assay. In its TCRdb copy, this immuneACCESS table keeps in-frame sequences only and misses some clones. Where compared with another copy, unresolved V genes explain less than half of these, and the others have no known cause. The sample records 48,000 or so clones, approximately 80% of which are singletons. The ten largest clonotypes hold over 8.5% of the sample. The source material was PBMCs, sampled around atezolizumab (anti-PD-L1) treatment. The receptor set was obtained from a man between 70 and 80 years old with urothelial cancer.

The genes are TRBV9 and TRBJ2-7; possible D gene TRBD2, 5 bases. The CDR3 is 15 amino acids. The germline gives CDR1 SGDLS, CDR2 YYNGEE. Trimming left V 4 bases short and J 5 bases short, with 19 bases between. CDR3 DNA: TGTGCCAGCAGCCCACGGGATTCAGTCTGGGACGAGCAGTACTTC. Protein: CASSPRDSVWDEQYF.

The DNA of the CDR3 is TGTGCCAGCAGCGGACAGGGCTCTGAAGCTTTCTTT. Protein product: CASSGQGSEAFF. This chain uses TRBV4-2 with TRBJ1-1; 8 positions match TRBD1. V dropped 5 bases and J dropped 6; count of bases not matched to a gene: 2. This CDR3 region has 12 residues. From germline, CDR1 is LGHNA and CDR2 YNFKEQ.

The genes are TRBV23-1 and TRBJ2-7; 10 bases are a match to TRBD1. TRBV23-1 is marked as an open reading frame, function uncertain. J gave up 1 base and V 3 bases, and 6 bases lay outside the gene matches. The CDR3 is made up of 16 amino acids. This CDR3 reads CASSQLPGQGSYEQYF. DNA for the CDR3: TGCGCCAGCAGTCAGCTTCCGGGACAGGGGTCCTACGAGCAGTACTTC.

This sequence joins TRBV27 and TRBJ2-7; D is possibly TRBD1 (5 bases). Germline loops: CDR1 MNHEY, CDR2 SMNVEV (reference sequence). This CDR3 is built from 15 residues. With 3 bases removed from V and 0 bases from J, the gap between germline ends came to 12 bases. The CDR3 DNA reads as TGTGCCAGCAGTTTGGGGCATGAGAGCTCCTACGAGCAGTACTTC. Translation: CASSLGHESSYEQYF.

The genes are TRBV4-1 and TRBJ2-7, with a weak D call TRBD2 (6 bases). Deletions cut 0 bases from V and 3 bases from J, with 12 bases between. CDR3 length: 15 amino acids. Germline V gene data show CDR1 as MGHRA and CDR2 as YSYEKL. The CDR3 protein is CASSQDGTESYEQYF. CDR3 nucleotides: TGCGCCAGCAGCCAAGATGGGACTGAAAGCTACGAGCAGTACTTC.

The genes are TRBV6-1 and TRBJ2-1; D might be TRBD1 (5 bases). V lost 1 base to trimming and J lost 8 bases, with 9 bases between them. The CDR3 is 13 amino acids. Germline V CDR1 and CDR2: MNHNS, SASEGT. DNA for the CDR3: TGTGCCAGCAGTGAAGGGGGCTTCGATGAGCAGTTCTTC. Its protein is CASSEGGFDEQFF.

This clone has only one observation. The V call is TRBV5-1, the J call TRBJ2-1, with D perhaps TRBD2 (5 bases). Germline CDR1 and CDR2: SGHRS and YFSETQ. The CDR3 contains 14 residues. V was pared by 0 bases and J by 8 bases, with 12 bases between. The CDR3 coding sequence is TGCGCCAGCAGCTTGGGTCTAGCTACGGATGAGCAGTTCTTC. This encodes CASSLGLATDEQFF.

The rearrangement uses TRBV5-1 and TRBJ2-7; 7 positions match TRBD1. The V gene's germline CDR1 is SGHRS and CDR2 YFSETQ. The CDR3 is 13 residues long. After removal of 5 bases from V and 4 bases from J, the junction contained 6 bases not matched to a gene. The CDR3 reads CASRETGTYEQYF. CDR3 DNA sequence: TGCGCCAGCAGGGAGACAGGGACGTACGAGCAGTACTTC.

This clone was picked up a small number of times. The chain carries TRBV19 and TRBJ1-5, with 8 bases matching TRBD1. The V gene's germline CDR1 is LNHDA and CDR2 SQIVND (reference sequence). The CDR3 extends over 14 amino acids. Trimming cost V 10 bases and J 7 bases; bases outside gene matches: 12. CDR3 region: CATKEQGVWQPQHF. CDR3 nucleotides: TGTGCCACTAAGGAACAGGGGGTCTGGCAGCCCCAGCATTTT. Full variable domain (missing parts from reference TRBV19 and TRBJ1-5): DGGITQSPKYLFRKEGQNVTLSCEQNLNHDAMYWYRQDPGQGLRLIYYSQIVNDFQKGDIAEGYSVSREKKESFPLTVTSAQKNPTAFYLCATKEQGVWQPQHFGDGTRLSIL.

V gene TRBV7-3 combines with J gene TRBJ2-1; tentative D call: TRBD1 (6 bases). Germline assignment: CDR1 SGHTA and CDR2 FQGTGA. Deletions cut 0 bases from V and 0 bases from J, with 21 bases between. This CDR3 contains 20 residues. CDR3 sequence (DNA): TGTGCCAGCAGCTTAACAGGTCGGGGTGCAGGGGTAAGCTCCTACAATGAGCAGTTCTTC. Residues: CASSLTGRGAGVSSYNEQFF.

CDR3 residues: CASSFSDGAGELFF. CDR3 nucleotides: TGTGCCAGCAGCTTTTCAGACGGAGCCGGGGAGCTGTTTTTT. The rearrangement joins TRBV7-2 to TRBJ2-2; D gene unclear. This CDR3 spans 14 amino acids. The V end was cut by 3 bases, the J end by 6 bases, with 11 bases between. CDR1 and CDR2 (germline): SGHTA, FQGNSA.

This clone appeared a single time. V is TRBV29-1 and J is TRBJ1-1, with 9 bases aligning to TRBD1. J gave up 7 bases and V 5 bases, and 5 bases lay outside the gene matches. Germline CDR1 is SQVTM and CDR2 is ANQGSEA. The CDR3 contains 12 residues. The CDR3 DNA reads as TGCAGCGTTCACAGGGGGCAGGGTGAAGCTTTCTTT. The encoded protein is CSVHRGQGEAFF.

CDR3 DNA sequence: TGTGCCAGCAGCTTAGAGACAGGGGGCGCGGGTGAGCAGTTCTTC. Its protein is CASSLETGGAGEQFF. The chain couples TRBV7-9 to TRBJ2-1; TRBD1 matches 10 bases. Per the germline V gene, CDR1 is SEHNR and CDR2 is FQNEAQ (reference sequence). J was trimmed by 9 bases and V by 1 base; bases with no gene match: 6. The CDR3 is made up of 15 amino acids.

This clone appeared a few times. The genes are TRBV7-9 and TRBJ2-3; D remains unclear. V lost 5 bases and J 0 bases, leaving 9 bases between the germline ends. The CDR3 consists of 14 residues. CDR1 is SEHNR and CDR2 is FQNEAQ in the germline V gene (reference sequence). CDR3 residues: CASSMGASTDTQYF. CDR3 DNA: TGTGCCAGCAGCATGGGCGCTAGCACAGATACGCAGTATTTT.

This chain joins TRBV27 and TRBJ2-7; 7 positions agree with TRBD1. This CDR3 spans 14 amino acids. Germline-derived CDR1 and CDR2 are MNHEY and SMNVEV (reference sequence). The ends lost 5 bases at V and 2 bases at J; junction bases unmatched: 6. CDR3 in DNA: TGTGCCAGCAGTCCTCGGGACAGCACCTACGAGCAGTACTTC. Protein: CASSPRDSTYEQYF.

The gene calls are TRBV7-2 and TRBJ1-2, with a weak D call TRBD1 (6 bases). Trimming shortened V by 3 bases and J by 4 bases, and 15 bases separated the two germline ends. The CDR3 loop spans 15 amino acids. Looked up from germline, CDR1 is SGHTA and CDR2 is FQGNSA. CDR3: CASSLAGAYFYGYTF. Written as DNA, the CDR3 is TGTGCCAGCAGCTTGGCAGGGGCCTATTTCTATGGCTACACCTTC.

This rearrangement joins TRBV18 to TRBJ2-5; D is perhaps TRBD2 (5 bases). Germline V gene lookup returns CDR1 KGHSH and CDR2 LQKENI. The V gene lost 3 bases and the J gene lost 5 bases, with 13 bases spanning the gap. The CDR3 runs 14 residues. The CDR3 reads CASSPGLPGETQYF. CDR3 sequence (DNA): TGTGCCAGCTCACCCGGCCTCCCGGGGGAGACCCAGTACTTC. The complete variable domain, with remaining parts taken from reference TRBV18 and TRBJ2-5, reads NAGVMQNPRHLVRRRGQEARLRCSPMKGHSHVYWYRQLPEEGLKFMVYLQKENIIDESGMPKERFSAEFPKEGPSILRIQQVVRGDSAAYFCASSPGLPGETQYFGPGTRLLVL.

V is TRBV29-1 and J is TRBJ1-1, with TRBD1 matching over 8 bases. The germline V gene encodes CDR1 SQVTM and CDR2 ANQGSEA. This CDR3 is built from 13 residues. V lost 3 bases and J lost 5; bases outside the gene matches: 5. In DNA, the CDR3 is TGCAGCGTTGATGCAGGGGGCTGGACTGAAGCTTTCTTT. It is translated as CSVDAGGWTEAFF.

This clone was recorded once. V gene TRBV28 combines with J gene TRBJ2-7, with D tentatively TRBD1 (5 bases). Per the germline V gene, CDR1 is MDHEN and CDR2 is SYDVKM. CDR3 size: 14 residues. Between the trimmed V and J ends, which lost 2 bases and 4 bases, there was a span of 12 bases. Written as DNA, the CDR3 is TGTGCCAGCAGTTTACTGAGACAGTTATACGAGCAGTACTTC. Translating it yields CASSLLRQLYEQYF. Full variable domain (missing parts from reference TRBV28 and TRBJ2-7): DVKVTQSSRYLVKRTGEKVFLECVQDMDHENMFWYRQDPGLGLRLIYFSYDVKMKEKGDIPEGYSVSREKKERFSLILESASTNQTSMYLCASSLLRQLYEQYFGPGTRLTVT.

This clone is a singleton in its sample. V and J are TRBV5-1 and TRBJ1-3; D remains unclear. The V end lost 0 bases, the J end lost 4 bases, and 5 bases lay between the germline ends. Germline lookup yields CDR1 SGHRS and CDR2 YFSETQ. The CDR3 totals 13 residues. The CDR3 region has the DNA TGCGCCAGCAGCTTGGACGAGGGAAACACCATATATTTT. The encoded protein is CASSLDEGNTIYF.

V is TRBV27 and J is TRBJ2-1, with a weak D call TRBD1 (6 bases). V shed 3 bases and J shed 5 bases, with 11 bases lying between them. The CDR3 runs to 14 residues. Germline V gene data show CDR1 as MNHEY and CDR2 as SMNVEV (reference sequence). This CDR3 is CASSFSGTHNEQFF. CDR3 DNA: TGTGCCAGCAGTTTTAGTGGGACACACAATGAGCAGTTCTTC.